This entry lists 15 T cell receptor beta chains sequenced from one sample in a study of T cell responses to AZD1222 COVID-19 vaccine. Profiled with immunoSEQ multiplex PCR; TCRdb holds only in-frame clones, not every one. The repertoire holds some 92,000 clones, with approximately 89% as singletons. Material: peripheral blood, obtained on day 0 of MenACWY control vaccination. The receptors derive from an adult in good health.

The CDR3 loop reads CASTSNNSPLHF. CDR3 DNA sequence: TGTGCCAGTACGTCGAATAATTCACCCCTCCACTTT. The chain joins TRBV19 to TRBJ1-6; D is uncertain. Trimming pared 7 bases from V and 5 bases from J, leaving 6 bases between. The CDR3 consists of 12 residues. The V gene's germline CDR1 is LNHDA and CDR2 SQIVND (reference sequence).

The V gene is TRBV29-1, the J gene TRBJ1-4; 7 bases line up with TRBD1. Germline CDR1 and CDR2: SQVTM and ANQGSEA. Losses at the gene ends were 0 bases for V and 10 bases for J; bases not matched to a gene: 2. The CDR3 covers 12 residues. Here the CDR3 DNA reads TGCAGCGTTGAAGACTACAGGGGAAAACTGTTTTTT. Translating gives CSVEDYRGKLFF.

The chain employs TRBV18 and TRBJ2-5; 9 bases align to TRBD2. Germline CDR1 and CDR2: KGHSH and LQKENI. Trimming at V came to 1 base and at J to 1 base, leaving 4 bases not matched to a gene. The CDR3 length is 16 residues. The CDR3 sequence: CASSPLASGVQETQYF. CDR3 nucleotides: TGTGCCAGCTCACCACTGGCTAGCGGGGTCCAAGAGACCCAGTACTTC. Looking up the rest from reference TRBV18 and TRBJ2-5 gives the full variable domain: NAGVMQNPRHLVRRRGQEARLRCSPMKGHSHVYWYRQLPEEGLKFMVYLQKENIIDESGMPKERFSAEFPKEGPSILRIQQVVRGDSAAYFCASSPLASGVQETQYFGPGTRLLVL.

The V call is TRBV28, the J call TRBJ1-5; TRBD1 aligns across 8 bases. Germline V CDR1 and CDR2: MDHEN, SYDVKM. J lost 2 bases, V lost 7 bases, and 7 bases had no gene match. The CDR3 loop spans 15 amino acids. The CDR3 here is CASTPGQVGNQPQHF. The CDR3 region has the DNA TGTGCCAGCACCCCGGGACAGGTGGGCAATCAGCCCCAGCATTTT.

The chain couples TRBV19 to TRBJ2-1, with 8 bases fitting TRBD1. Germline CDR1 LNHDA, CDR2 SQIVND (reference sequence). The V segment lost 7 bases and the J segment 3 bases; nucleotides outside the gene matches: 5. CDR3 length: 14 residues. Here the CDR3 DNA reads TGTGCCAGTAAGCCGGGACAGGACTACAATGAGCAGTTCTTC. This codes for CASKPGQDYNEQFF.

The chain joins TRBV7-2 to TRBJ1-3; D not resolved. CDR3 size: 13 residues. CDR1 and CDR2 from the germline V gene are SGHTA and FQGNSA. V lost 1 base and J 4 bases, leaving 5 bases between the germline ends. CDR3 residues: CASSLDRGNTIYF. CDR3 sequence (DNA): TGTGCCAGCAGCTTAGACCGAGGAAACACCATATATTTT.

The chain combines TRBV5-1 with TRBJ1-1, with 8 bases identical to TRBD1. This CDR3 has 14 residues. Germline V gene data show CDR1 as SGHRS and CDR2 as YFSETQ. The J segment lost 1 base and the V segment lost 3 bases, leaving 2 bases of the junction unmatched. The CDR3 region is CASSWGQANTEAFF. The DNA for the CDR3 is TGCGCCAGCAGCTGGGGACAGGCGAACACTGAAGCTTTCTTT.

The chain's CDR3 is CASSYVGGTEAFF. CDR3 nucleotide sequence: TGTGCCAGCAGTTACGTCGGGGGAACTGAAGCTTTCTTT. The V gene is TRBV6-2 or TRBV6-3, the J gene TRBJ1-1; D might be TRBD1 (5 bases). The ends were cut back, 2 bases at V and 5 bases at J, with 9 bases in the middle. CDR3 length equals 13 residues. Germline V lookup: CDR1 MNHEY, CDR2 SVGEGT.

The chain links TRBV10-1 to TRBJ1-1; the D is unclear. The CDR3 is made up of 15 amino acids. Germline CDR1 is WNHNN and CDR2 is SYGVQD (reference sequence). Trimming took off 4 bases at V and 2 bases at J, with 14 bases between the two ends. CDR3: CASSGGHLGNTEAFF. In DNA, the CDR3 is TGCGCCAGCAGTGGTGGTCACCTGGGAAACACTGAAGCTTTCTTT.

The chain has TRBV3-1 (or the pseudogene TRBV3-2) and TRBJ1-1; 7 positions agree with TRBD1. Germline loops: CDR1 LGHDT, CDR2 YNNKEL (reference sequence). The J segment lost 5 bases and the V segment lost 4 bases, leaving 7 bases of the junction unmatched. The CDR3 spans 14 residues. CDR3: CASSPQGWRTEAFF. In DNA form, the CDR3 reads TGTGCCAGCAGCCCACAGGGGTGGAGGACTGAAGCTTTCTTT.

The genes are TRBV5-1 and TRBJ2-3, with 8 bases that match TRBD2. V trimming: 7 bases; J trimming: 3 bases; junction bases outside the gene matches: 7. The CDR3 runs 14 residues. CDR1 is SGHRS and CDR2 is YFSETQ in the germline V gene. The CDR3 sequence is CASRRSSGTDTQYF. The DNA of the CDR3 is TGCGCCAGCCGCCGGTCTAGCGGGACAGATACGCAGTATTTT.

This chain uses TRBV6-4 with TRBJ1-2, with TRBD1 matching 9 bases. CDR3 size: 14 residues. The ends lost 6 bases at V and 6 bases at J; junction bases unmatched: 8. Germline loops: CDR1 MRHNA, CDR2 SNTAGT. CDR3 coding DNA: TGTGCCAGCAGAATAGGGACAGGGTGGGATGGCTACACCTTC. This codes for CASRIGTGWDGYTF.

The chain uses TRBV19 and TRBJ1-2, with TRBD1 identical over 9 bases. Germline lookup yields CDR1 LNHDA and CDR2 SQIVND (reference sequence). V lost 5 bases and J lost 1; bases outside the gene matches: 11. The CDR3 is made up of 17 amino acids. As DNA, the CDR3 is TGTGCCAGTAGTCCGGGACAGGGTGATCGTGTTAACTATGGCTACACCTTC. It is translated as CASSPGQGDRVNYGYTF.

The chain employs TRBV5-4 and TRBJ2-3, with 11 bases aligning to TRBD2. V was pared by 4 bases and J by 1 base, with 14 bases of the junction left unmatched. This CDR3 has 19 amino acids. Per the germline V gene, CDR1 is SGHNT and CDR2 is YYREEE (reference sequence). The CDR3 DNA reads as TGTGCCAGCAGCCGACAGGGACTAGCGGCTGGATGGGGCACAGATACGCAGTATTTT. Protein product: CASSRQGLAAGWGTDTQYF. Supplemented by reference TRBV5-4 and TRBJ2-3, the full variable domain reads ETGVTQSPTHLIKTRGQQVTLRCSSQSGHNTVSWYQQALGQGPQFIFQYYREEENGRGNFPPRFSGLQFPNYSSELNVNALELDDSALYLCASSRQGLAAGWGTDTQYFGPGTRLTVL.

In this sample, this clone turned up once. J is TRBJ1-1 and V is TRBV5-1; 10 bases map to TRBD1. The V and J ends lost 4 bases and 10 bases, in that order; junction bases with no gene match: 10. The CDR3 sequence is 14 residues long. Germline values: CDR1 SGHRS, CDR2 YFSETQ. Here the CDR3 DNA reads TGCGCCAGCAGCGGGGACAGGGGCATTGAGGGAGCTTTCTTT. This encodes CASSGDRGIEGAFF.